The present T cell receptor beta chain was sequenced within a study of Ad26.COV2.S vaccination and SARS-CoV-2 variants. On the study more broadly: The vaccine Ad26.COV2.S was put into the muscle once, or twice with 56 days between.

General observations from the study: Reported findings describe substantial breadth in spike-specific CD8+ and CD4+ T cell responses following vaccination.

Treatment noted: 15 to 20 received Ad26.COV2.S at low or high dose, single or two shots; several received placebo; per-sample allocation not given. Following the first vaccine or placebo injection, samples were taken on day 63. Its platform was an Ad26 vector, and its expressed antigen was Wuhan-strain SARS-CoV-2 spike. On this clone itself: The antigen remains undetermined.

The method was immunoSEQ multiplex PCR; TCRdb's version includes in-frame clones alone and lacks a portion of them. The sample consists of 300,000 to 350,000 clones, about 82% of them appearing once. CDR1 is KGHDR, CDR2 SFDVKD, per germline. The CDR3 length is 14 residues. Trimming cost V 2 bases and J 10 bases, with 14 bases left between them. The receptor was isolated from a person between 18 and 60 years old who received the Ad26.COV2.S COVID-19 vaccine or a placebo. The V call is TRBV24-1, the J call TRBJ2-1; perhaps TRBD2 as D (6 bases). This material consisted of peripheral blood, taken in a trial of Ad26.COV2.S vaccine versus placebo. The CDR3 sequence is CATSDSLAGREQFF. The CDR3 DNA is TGTGCCACCAGTGATTCCCTCGCGGGACGGGAGCAGTTCTTC.